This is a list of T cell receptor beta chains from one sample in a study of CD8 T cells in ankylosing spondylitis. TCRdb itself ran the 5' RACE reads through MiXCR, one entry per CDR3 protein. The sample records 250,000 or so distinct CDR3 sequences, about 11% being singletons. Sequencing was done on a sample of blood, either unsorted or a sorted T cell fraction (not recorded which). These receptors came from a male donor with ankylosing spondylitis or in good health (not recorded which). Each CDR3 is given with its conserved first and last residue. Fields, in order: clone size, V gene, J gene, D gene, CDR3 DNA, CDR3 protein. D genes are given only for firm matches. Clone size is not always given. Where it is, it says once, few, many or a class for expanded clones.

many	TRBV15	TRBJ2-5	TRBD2	TGTGCCACCAGCACTGGACTAGCGGAAGAGACCCAGTACTTC	CATSTGLAEETQYF
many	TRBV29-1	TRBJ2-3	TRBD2	TGCAGCGTTGAGCTAGCGGGCACAGATACGCAGTATTTT	CSVELAGTDTQYF
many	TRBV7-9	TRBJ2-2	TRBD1	TGTGCCAGCAGCTCGGACAGGGGGAGTCACACCGGGGAGCTGTTTTTT	CASSSDRGSHTGELFF
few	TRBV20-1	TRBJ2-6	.	TGCACAACCCCAGCCCGTGGGGGCAGATCTGGGGCCAACGTCCTGACTTTC	CTTPARGGRSGANVLTF
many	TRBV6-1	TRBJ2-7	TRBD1	TGTGCCACCTTCTCTCCCCAGGGGGCCGGCGAGCAGTACTTC	CATFSPQGAGEQYF
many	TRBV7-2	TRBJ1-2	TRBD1	TGTGCCAGCAGCTTGCAGGGGCAGGGGGCGTATGGCTACACCTTC	CASSLQGQGAYGYTF
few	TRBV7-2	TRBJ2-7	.	TGTGCCAGCAGGGGACACACGAACTCCTACGAGCAGTACTTC	CASRGHTNSYEQYF
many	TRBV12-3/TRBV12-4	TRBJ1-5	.	TGTGCCAGCAGTCCCCGGGGGGTTGGCAATCAGCCCCAGCATTTT	CASSPRGVGNQPQHF
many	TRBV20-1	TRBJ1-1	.	TGCAGTGCTAGAGATGGAGGCTCGGCTTTCTTT	CSARDGGSAFF
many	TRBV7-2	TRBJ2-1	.	TGTGCCAGCAGCTCCGTCCTTAACCGGCAGTTCTTC	CASSSVLNRQFF
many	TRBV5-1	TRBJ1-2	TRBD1	TGCGCCAGCAGCTTCCCAAGGACAGGGCATGGCTACACCTTC	CASSFPRTGHGYTF
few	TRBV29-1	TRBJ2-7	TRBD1	TGCAGCGTTGGGGACAGGGGGGAACACGAGCAGTACTTC	CSVGDRGEHEQYF
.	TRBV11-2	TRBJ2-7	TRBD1	TGTGCCAGCAGCTTAGACAGACAGGGAAAAGACGAGCAGTACTTC	CASSLDRQGKDEQYF
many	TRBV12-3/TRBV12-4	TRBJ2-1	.	TGTGCCAGCACTCTTCTCTCTGCGGATGAGCAGTTCTTC	CASTLLSADEQFF
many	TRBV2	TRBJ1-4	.	TGTGCCAGCAGTGAAGTTTCAGGGCTGAGGGAAAAACTGTTTTTT	CASSEVSGLREKLFF
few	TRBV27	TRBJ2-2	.	TGTGCCAGCAGTTTAAAGGGAACCGGGGAGCTGTTTTTT	CASSLKGTGELFF
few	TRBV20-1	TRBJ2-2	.	TGCAGTGCTAGAGAGAGAGCCGGGGAGCTGTTTTTT	CSARERAGELFF
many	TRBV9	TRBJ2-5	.	TGTGCCAGCAGCGGACGCAGGGGTTACCTTCAAGAGACCCAGTACTTC	CASSGRRGYLQETQYF